This TCR beta chain was obtained from a study of blood T cells in healthy people across ages. The CDR3 contains 14 residues. After removal of 5 bases from V and 6 bases from J, the junction contained 6 bases not matched to a gene. Germline lookup yields CDR1 MDHEN and CDR2 SYDVKM. A J-beta primer mix and a sample-barcoded 5' primer were used in a second PCR of roughly 7 to 12 cycles. Unique molecular identifiers of 12 random nucleotides labeled each cDNA. In TCRdb, the 5' RACE reads were re-called with MiXCR into one record per CDR3 protein. The table shows 1.5 million to 2 million distinct CDR3 sequences, with around half occurring only once.

This clonotype originated in a woman in her thirties or forties in good health. Sequencing was carried out using blood. This chain uses TRBV28 with TRBJ2-4, with TRBD1 matching 8 bases. Here the CDR3 reads CASSARQGLNIQYF. The CDR3 DNA follows: TGTGCCAGCAGTGCCCGACAGGGGTTAAACATTCAGTACTTC. Full variable domain (outside the CDR3, taken from reference TRBV28 and TRBJ2-4): DVKVTQSSRYLVKRTGEKVFLECVQDMDHENMFWYRQDPGLGLRLIYFSYDVKMKEKGDIPEGYSVSREKKERFSLILESASTNQTSMYLCASSARQGLNIQYFGAGTRLSVL.